Listed below are T cell receptor beta chains from one sample, sequenced in a study of CD8 T cells in ankylosing spondylitis. TCRdb ran MiXCR on the 5' RACE reads and lists one entry per CDR3 protein. The sample shows 200,000 to 250,000 distinct CDR3 sequences, around 20% of them seen only once. The sequenced sample consisted of blood, either unsorted or a sorted T cell fraction (not recorded which). These receptors originate from a male donor with ankylosing spondylitis. Both conserved end residues are part of each CDR3. A D gene is named only where the DNA matches it firmly. A row's size may be missing; if present it is once, few, many or a size class.

TRBJ2-5,TRBD1,TRBV7-9,.,TGTGCCAGCAGCTTGGGGGACAGGTGGGGGGAGACCCAGTACTTC,CASSLGDRWGETQYF
TRBJ1-6,.,TRBV4-1,.,TGCGCCAGCAGCCTGTGGCTGGGGCAGTCACCCCTCCACTTT,CASSLWLGQSPLHF
TRBJ2-2,.,TRBV12-3/TRBV12-4,many,TGTGCCAGCAGTTTTACGTGGGTCGCCGGGGAGCTGTTTTTT,CASSFTWVAGELFF
TRBJ2-7,TRBD2,TRBV3-1,.,TGTGCCAGCCGGGCGGGGGGCTACGAGCAGTACTTC,CASRAGGYEQYF
TRBJ2-7,.,TRBV10-3,few,TGTGCCATCAGCCTTGACAGTACCTACGAGCAGTACTTC,CAISLDSTYEQYF
TRBJ2-3,TRBD1,TRBV10-3,.,TGTGCCATCAGTGAATCAACAGGGGATGATACGCAGTATTTT,CAISESTGDDTQYF
TRBJ1-6,TRBD1,TRBV20-1,.,TGCAGTGCTAGAGACTTCCGGCAGGGGGATAATTCACCCCTCCACTTT,CSARDFRQGDNSPLHF
TRBJ1-1,.,TRBV12-3/TRBV12-4,.,TGTGCCAGCAATACCATGCCGATGGACACTGAAGCTTTCTTT,CASNTMPMDTEAFF
TRBJ2-3,TRBD1,TRBV5-1,many,TGCGCCAGCAGCTTGGTACAGGGGGATACGCAGTATTTT,CASSLVQGDTQYF
TRBJ2-5,TRBD1,TRBV29-1,.,TGCAGCGTTGACTCCGGGACAGGTCAAGAGACCCAGTACTTC,CSVDSGTGQETQYF
TRBJ2-7,TRBD1,TRBV12-3/TRBV12-4,many,TGTGCCAGCAGCCCAGGGGGCTACGAGCAGTACTTC,CASSPGGYEQYF
TRBJ2-1,TRBD2,TRBV7-9,few,TGTGCCAGCAGCTCTTGGACTAGCGGGAGGGATTATGAGCAGTTCTTC,CASSSWTSGRDYEQFF
TRBJ1-2,.,TRBV5-1,few,TGCGCCAGCAGCTTGGAGGAACCTCTGGGAGGCTACACCTTC,CASSLEEPLGGYTF
TRBJ1-1,TRBD1,TRBV27,.,TGTGCCAGCAGTTTCAGGGGGCTAACTGAAGCTTTCTTT,CASSFRGLTEAFF
TRBJ2-3,TRBD2,TRBV7-9,few,TGTGCCAGCAGCCCCAGACTAGCGGGAATCACAGATACGCAGTATTTT,CASSPRLAGITDTQYF
TRBJ1-1,.,TRBV4-1,many,TGCGCCAGCAGCAGGGGGGGGGACACTGAAGCTTTCTTT,CASSRGGDTEAFF
TRBJ1-1,.,TRBV24-1,.,TGTGCCACCAGTGATTTGGGGACTGAAGCTTTCTTT,CATSDLGTEAFF
TRBJ2-7,.,TRBV11-2,.,TGTGCCAGCAAATTAGTTGGTCGAGCCAATCTCCAGTACTTC,CASKLVGRANLQYF
TRBJ2-2,.,TRBV5-1,.,TGCGCCAGTAGGGAAGGTAGCGCGAACACCGGGGAGCTGTTTTTT,CASREGSANTGELFF
TRBJ2-5,TRBD2,TRBV7-2,.,TGTGCCAGCAGCTATCGGACTAGCGGGGACCAAGAGACCCAGTACTTC,CASSYRTSGDQETQYF
TRBJ2-1,TRBD2,TRBV12-3/TRBV12-4,.,TGTGCCAGCAGTTTAATGGGTGGGGCGGGGGGTGAGCAGTTCTTC,CASSLMGGAGGEQFF
TRBJ2-7,.,TRBV5-6,.,TGTGCCAGCAGCTTGGTTAGGGGCCACTACGAGCAGTACTTC,CASSLVRGHYEQYF
TRBJ2-7,.,TRBV7-9,.,TGTGCCAGCAGCTTTATAGAAGCCTACGAGCAGTACTTC,CASSFIEAYEQYF